This TCR beta chain was identified during a study of T cells after posttransplantation cyclophosphamide. A marrow graft followed busulfan-fludarabine conditioning, with cyclophosphamide on days +3 and +4. Note on this clone: The antigen is not known.

CDR1 and CDR2 (germline): MDHEN, SYDVKM. With 2 bases clipped from V and 7 bases from J, the junction kept 8 bases outside the gene matches. The CDR3 length is 16 residues. Measured with immunoSEQ multiplex PCR; TCRdb has only the in-frame clones, and not every one. The sample has 15,000 to 20,000 clones, around 90% seen once. Study conclusions and caveats: After PTCy, TRB diversity resembled that of CNI/methotrexate controls. Tissue-infiltrating T cells from skin or gut overlapped little with blood T cells.

The source is a female patient aged 40 to 50 who received an allogeneic stem cell transplant from a related donor, was CMV-positive, and had no GVHD. Some T cells may be supplied by the graft donor. The specimen was PBMCs, collected after allogeneic stem cell transplant with posttransplant cyclophosphamide. The chain recombines TRBV28 with TRBJ2-1, with 10 positions matching TRBD1. The CDR3 sequence is CASSLRGTGARNEQFF. CDR3 bases: TGTGCCAGCAGTTTAAGGGGGACAGGGGCAAGGAATGAGCAGTTCTTC.